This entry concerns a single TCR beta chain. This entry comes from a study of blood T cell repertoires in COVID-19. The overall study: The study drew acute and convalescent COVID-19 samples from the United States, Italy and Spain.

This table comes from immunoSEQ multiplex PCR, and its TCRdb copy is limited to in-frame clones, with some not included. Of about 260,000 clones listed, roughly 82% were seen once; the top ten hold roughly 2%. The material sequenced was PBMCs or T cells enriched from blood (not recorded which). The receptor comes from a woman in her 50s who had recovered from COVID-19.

The CDR3, as DNA: TGTGCCAGCAGTCCCGCCGCGGGGGGGCCATCCTACGAGCAGTACTTC. Translation: CASSPAAGGPSYEQYF. The chain combines TRBV6-4 with TRBJ2-7; 9 nucleotides align to TRBD2. From germline, CDR1 is MRHNA and CDR2 SNTAGT. V shed 5 bases, J shed 1 base, and the junction held 9 bases outside the gene matches. There are 16 residues in the CDR3.